This T cell receptor beta chain originates from a study of blood T cell repertoires in COVID-19. The assay was immunoSEQ multiplex PCR, and TCRdb's table has in-frame clones only and misses some. The sample shows roughly 430,000 clones, nearly 90% of them seen only once. Participant ages covered roughly 18 to 89 years across about two dozen US areas. Cohort placement rested on clinical history that participants reported themselves. The length of the CDR3 is 13 residues. Germline-derived CDR1 and CDR2 are LGHDT and YNNKEL (reference sequence). Trimming removed 1 base at V and 8 bases at J, with 11 bases between.

This sequence originates from a woman aged 40-49 years with acute COVID-19. Sequenced sample: PBMCs or T cells enriched from blood (not recorded which). The chain recombines TRBV3-1 (or the pseudogene TRBV3-2) with TRBJ1-1; D remains ambiguous. The CDR3 protein is CASSQGSRDEAFF. The DNA of the CDR3 is TGTGCCAGCAGCCAAGGGAGCCGAGACGAAGCTTTCTTT.